These T cell receptor beta chains were read from a single sample in a study of vaccination and CD4 T cells after COVID-19. One entry per CDR3 protein results from TCRdb running MiXCR on the PCR reads. The table lists about 18,000 distinct CDR3 sequences, roughly 56% of them singletons. Their target antigens are unknown. Material: CD4+ T cells from blood, cultured in vitro, obtained about 7 months after SARS-CoV-2 vaccination. The origin of the receptors is a human donor who had recovered from COVID-19. The conserved cysteine and the conserved F or W are not part of the CDR3 here. Each record gives: V gene, J gene, CDR3 protein.

V: TRBV6-1; J: TRBJ2-1; CDR3: ASSAGQAVNEQF
V: TRBV7-2; J: TRBJ2-1; CDR3: ASSRPLRGRIPVSSYNEQF
V: TRBV27; J: TRBJ2-1; CDR3: ASSLRRGENNEQF
V: TRBV7-2; J: TRBJ1-1; CDR3: ASSLDRDSNTEAF
V: TRBV10-3; J: TRBJ2-3; CDR3: AHRADSTDTQY
V: TRBV5-1; J: TRBJ2-7; CDR3: ASSPPSGGVRTTYEQY
V: TRBV7-2; J: TRBJ2-1; CDR3: ASSLARLPNEQF
V: TRBV11-1; J: TRBJ2-1; CDR3: ASSFRLVARSYNEQF
V: TRBV20-1; J: TRBJ1-5; CDR3: SATPNGQNQPQH
V: TRBV18; J: TRBJ1-6; CDR3: ASSPALQRAGSPLH
V: TRBV20-1; J: TRBJ2-1; CDR3: SARAEDRVGKNEQF
V: TRBV7-9; J: TRBJ1-2; CDR3: ASSLATGARYGYT
V: TRBV7-3; J: TRBJ2-2; CDR3: ASSLQDTGELF
V: TRBV29-1; J: TRBJ2-2; CDR3: SAARATGELF
V: TRBV15; J: TRBJ1-5; CDR3: ATSRDPTGNGNQPQH
V: TRBV21-1; J: TRBJ2-7; CDR3: ASSKTTRSTFYEQY
V: TRBV7-2; J: TRBJ1-5; CDR3: ASSLGGGNQPQH
V: TRBV5-1; J: TRBJ2-3; CDR3: ASRFRDNTDTQY
V: TRBV15; J: TRBJ1-1; CDR3: ATSPQGYGTTGAF
V: TRBV28; J: TRBJ1-2; CDR3: ASTSPGGVGGYT
V: TRBV6-5; J: TRBJ1-1; CDR3: ASSYTGIWSTEAF
V: TRBV6-1; J: TRBJ2-5; CDR3: ASLTGTSDYSAQY
V: TRBV11-3; J: TRBJ1-1; CDR3: ASSISRGGEAF
V: TRBV10-3; J: TRBJ1-6; CDR3: AISDPISSYNSPLH
V: TRBV7-9; J: TRBJ1-3; CDR3: ASSPRGISGNTIY
V: TRBV20-1; J: TRBJ2-7; CDR3: SARDHDRYSYEQY
V: TRBV11-2; J: TRBJ2-1; CDR3: ASSLGGLADYNEQF
V: TRBV10-3; J: TRBJ1-2; CDR3: AISESAGLGYGYT
V: TRBV7-2; J: TRBJ2-7; CDR3: ASSLGLAATYEQY
V: TRBV4-3; J: TRBJ1-2; CDR3: ASSQDHNYGYT
V: TRBV25-1; J: TRBJ2-5; CDR3: ASSDYGYGETQY
V: TRBV27; J: TRBJ1-5; CDR3: ASSLDRYQPQH
V: TRBV6-6; J: TRBJ2-1; CDR3: ASSYPASYNEQF
V: TRBV7-2; J: TRBJ2-5; CDR3: ASSLKIGLLQETQY
V: TRBV6-4; J: TRBJ2-2; CDR3: ASSDGLAGSGELF
V: TRBV7-3; J: TRBJ2-1; CDR3: ASSLRSLLASGQSEQF
V: TRBV19; J: TRBJ1-2; CDR3: ASSADSAYLGGYT
V: TRBV20-1; J: TRBJ2-7; CDR3: SARDPERGSYEQY
V: TRBV7-2; J: TRBJ2-7; CDR3: ASSFSGGAYEQY
V: TRBV6-1; J: TRBJ2-7; CDR3: ASSTGLAGLGYEQY